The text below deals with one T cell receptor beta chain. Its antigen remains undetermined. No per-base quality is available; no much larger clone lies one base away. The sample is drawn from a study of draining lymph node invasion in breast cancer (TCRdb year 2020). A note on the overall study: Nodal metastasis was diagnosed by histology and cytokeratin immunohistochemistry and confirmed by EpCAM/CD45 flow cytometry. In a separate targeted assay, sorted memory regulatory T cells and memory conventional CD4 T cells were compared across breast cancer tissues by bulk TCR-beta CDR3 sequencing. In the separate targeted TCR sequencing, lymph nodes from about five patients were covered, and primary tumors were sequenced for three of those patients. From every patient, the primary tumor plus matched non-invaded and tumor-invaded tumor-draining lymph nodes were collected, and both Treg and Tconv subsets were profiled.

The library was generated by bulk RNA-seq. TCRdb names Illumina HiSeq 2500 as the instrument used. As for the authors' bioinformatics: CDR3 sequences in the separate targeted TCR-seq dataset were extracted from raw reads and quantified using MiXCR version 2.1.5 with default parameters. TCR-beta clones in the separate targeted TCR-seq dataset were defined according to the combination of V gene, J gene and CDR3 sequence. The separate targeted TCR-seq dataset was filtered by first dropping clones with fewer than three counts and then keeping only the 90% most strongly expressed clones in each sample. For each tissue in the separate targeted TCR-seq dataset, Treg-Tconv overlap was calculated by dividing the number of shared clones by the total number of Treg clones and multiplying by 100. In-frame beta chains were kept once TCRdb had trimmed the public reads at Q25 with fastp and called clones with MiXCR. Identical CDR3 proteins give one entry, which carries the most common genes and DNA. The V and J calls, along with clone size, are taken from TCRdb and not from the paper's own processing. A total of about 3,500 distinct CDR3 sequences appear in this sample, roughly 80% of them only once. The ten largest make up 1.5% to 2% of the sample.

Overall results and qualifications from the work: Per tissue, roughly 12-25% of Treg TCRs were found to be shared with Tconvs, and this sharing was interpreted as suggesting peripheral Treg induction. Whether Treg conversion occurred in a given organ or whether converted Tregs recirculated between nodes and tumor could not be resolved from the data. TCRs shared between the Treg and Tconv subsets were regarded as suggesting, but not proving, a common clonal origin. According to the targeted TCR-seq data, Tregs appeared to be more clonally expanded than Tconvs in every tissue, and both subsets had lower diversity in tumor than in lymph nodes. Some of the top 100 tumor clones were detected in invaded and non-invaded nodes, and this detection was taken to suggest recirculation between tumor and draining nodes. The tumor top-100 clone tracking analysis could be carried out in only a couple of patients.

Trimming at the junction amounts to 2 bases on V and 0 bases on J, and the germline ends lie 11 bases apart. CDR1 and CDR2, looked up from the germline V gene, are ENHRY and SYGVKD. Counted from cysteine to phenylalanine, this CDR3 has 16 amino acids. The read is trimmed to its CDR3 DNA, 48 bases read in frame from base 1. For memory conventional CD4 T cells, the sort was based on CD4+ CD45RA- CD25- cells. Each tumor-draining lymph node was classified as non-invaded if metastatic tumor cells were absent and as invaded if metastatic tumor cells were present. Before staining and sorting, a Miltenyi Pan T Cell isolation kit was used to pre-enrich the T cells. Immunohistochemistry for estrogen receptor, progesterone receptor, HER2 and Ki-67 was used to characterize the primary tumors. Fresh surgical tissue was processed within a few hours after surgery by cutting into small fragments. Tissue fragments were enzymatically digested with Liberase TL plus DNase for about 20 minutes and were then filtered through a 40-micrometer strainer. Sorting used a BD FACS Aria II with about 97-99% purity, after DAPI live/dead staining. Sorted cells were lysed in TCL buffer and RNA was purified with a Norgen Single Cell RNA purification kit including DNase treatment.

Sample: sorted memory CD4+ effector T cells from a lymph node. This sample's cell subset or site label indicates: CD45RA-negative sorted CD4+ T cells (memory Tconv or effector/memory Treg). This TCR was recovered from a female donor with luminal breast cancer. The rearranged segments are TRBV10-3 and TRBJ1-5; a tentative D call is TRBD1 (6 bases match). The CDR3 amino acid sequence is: CAISEGRTASNQPQHF. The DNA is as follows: TGTGCCATCAGTGAGGGAAGGACAGCTAGCAATCAGCCCCAGCATTTT.